A single T cell receptor delta chain is shown here with its context. TCRdb's protein for this DNA is that of a much larger clone and differs from the translation at residue 10, likely a read error; the protein shown is the DNA translation. This entry belongs to a study of gamma-delta chains in newborns, infants, children. For the study at large: Innate gammadelta T cells reportedly expand polyclonally right after birth, driven by microbial exposure, per the title.

TCRdb called clones anew from the reads with CATT. The sample includes about 3,300 delta-chain clones, 3% to 5% seen only once; the top ten take roughly 15%. This receptor was taken from a child who was a newborn, infant or young child, either healthy, febrile or measles-vaccinated (not recorded which). The sequencing input was blood.

Here the CDR3 DNA reads TGTGCCTGTGACAGGCTGGAGAAGGGAAGAACCGATAAACTCATCTTT. Translated, it gives CACDRLEKGRTDKLIF. V and J are TRDV2 and TRDJ1; D is unclear. The CDR3 totals 16 residues. Trimming pared 2 bases from V and 2 bases from J, leaving 17 bases between. CDR1 is GEAIGNYY and CDR2 is EKD in the germline V gene.